The present T cell receptor (beta chain) was sequenced within a study of T cell changes during pregnancy in multiple sclerosis. In germline, CDR1 is MGHDK, CDR2 SYGVNS. J lost 3 bases, V lost 1 base, and 6 bases had no gene match. CDR3 length equals 16 residues. Only in-frame clones appear in the TCRdb table, and some are missing; sequencing was by immunoSEQ multiplex PCR. The sample comprises under 80,000 clones, roughly nine tenths of which are singletons, and almost 1.5% rests with the top ten. The V and J genes are TRBV25-1 and TRBJ1-2; 9 nucleotides align to TRBD1. This sequence originates from a female donor with multiple sclerosis, enrolled in a pregnancy study. The material was peripheral blood, obtained in the second trimester of pregnancy. The CDR3 DNA follows: TGTGCCAGCAGTGAATTGCTGGGGGACAGGGACTATGGCTACACCTTC. Translating it yields CASSELLGDRDYGYTF.